The rows below give T cell receptor beta chains drawn from one sample of a study of blood T cell repertoires in COVID-19. TCRdb keeps only in-frame clones here, not all; method: immunoSEQ multiplex PCR. The sample shows tens of thousands of clones, about nine tenths of them seen only once. Sequenced sample: peripheral blood. The origin of the receptors is a man in his 60s with active COVID-19. Each CDR3 is given with its conserved first and last residue. A D gene is named only where the DNA matches it firmly. Size is stated for part of the rows, as once, few or many counts, or as a class when the clone is expanded.

TRBV19	TRBD2	TRBJ2-1	-	TGTGCCAGTACCGAGCCGGGAGGGCCAGACAATGAGCAGTTCTTC	CASTEPGGPDNEQFF
TRBV4-1	-	TRBJ2-7	-	TGCGCCAGCAGCCAAGAACAGACCTACGAGCAGTACTTC	CASSQEQTYEQYF
TRBV10-3	TRBD1	TRBJ1-1	-	TGTGCCATCAGTGACCCACTGGGAAGACAGGGTGTAGAAACTGAAGCTTTCTTT	CAISDPLGRQGVETEAFF
TRBV28	TRBD2	TRBJ2-2	once	TGTGCCAGCACTCGGGGGGCCGGGGAGCTGTTTTTT	CASTRGAGELFF
TRBV4-2	TRBD2	TRBJ2-1	-	TGTGCCAGCAGCCGACTAGCGGGGGCCGGGTACAATGAGCAGTTCTTC	CASSRLAGAGYNEQFF
TRBV5-1	TRBD2	TRBJ2-5	few	TGCGCCAGCAGCTTGGTAGGGAGCGGGATCGAGACCCAGTACTTC	CASSLVGSGIETQYF
TRBV28	TRBD2	TRBJ2-1	-	TGTGCCAGCAGTTTTCGCGGGAGGAAGTCCTACAATGAGCAGTTCTTC	CASSFRGRKSYNEQFF
TRBV12-3/TRBV12-4	-	TRBJ1-3	-	TGTGGCGGCCGGGGTTCTGGAAACACCATATATTTT	CGGRGSGNTIYF
TRBV6-6	-	TRBJ2-7	-	TGTGCCAGCAGTTACTCAGGGGCTGGTGAGCAGTACTTC	CASSYSGAGEQYF
TRBV11-2	TRBD1	TRBJ2-7	-	TGTGCCAGCAGCACACCCCGGGACAGGGGAGGCGAGCAGTACTTC	CASSTPRDRGGEQYF
TRBV15	-	TRBJ1-2	-	TGTGCCACCAGCAGAGATTTGACAGCTAACTATGGCTACACCTTC	CATSRDLTANYGYTF
TRBV7-8	TRBD2	TRBJ2-2	-	TGTGCCAGCAGCTTAGAGTTGTCCGGGCGGGAGCAGTCCGGGGAGCTGTTTTTT	CASSLELSGREQSGELFF
TRBV10-3	TRBD2	TRBJ2-3	-	TGTGCCATCAGCCTAGCGGGAACAGATACGCAGTATTTT	CAISLAGTDTQYF
TRBV24-1	-	TRBJ2-7	-	TGTGCCCCCTGGCTTCTGAGGTGGCAGGACACTACCTACGAGCAGTACTTC	CAPWLLRWQDTTYEQYF
TRBV6-5	-	TRBJ2-7	-	TGTGCCAGCAGTTCTTCAGGGCCCCTAAACGAGCAGTACTTC	CASSSSGPLNEQYF
TRBV5-1	-	TRBJ2-3	-	TGCGCCAGCAGCTTGGGCCATCCTACAGGGAATGACACAGATACGCAGTATTTT	CASSLGHPTGNDTDTQYF
TRBV2	-	TRBJ1-1	-	TGTGCCTGGGGCGGGGGCCGGATGAACACTGAAGCTTTCTTT	CAWGGGRMNTEAFF
TRBV2	-	TRBJ2-7	-	TGTGCCAGCGTGGACCTAGGGGGCTCCTACGAGCAGTACTTC	CASVDLGGSYEQYF
TRBV30	TRBD1	TRBJ2-3	-	TGTGCCTGGAGTCCGGGACAGGGGTCGGATACGCAGTATTTT	CAWSPGQGSDTQYF
TRBV19	-	TRBJ1-1	-	TGTGCCAGTATAGTGTGGTCTGAAGCTTTCTTT	CASIVWSEAFF
TRBV6-5	TRBD2	TRBJ2-7	-	TGTGCCAGCGGGGGACTAGCGGGATTCTCCTACGAGCAGTACTTC	CASGGLAGFSYEQYF
TRBV18	-	TRBJ2-1	-	TGTGCCAGCTCACAAGCCGGGACACCAAACAATGAGCAGTTCTTC	CASSQAGTPNNEQFF
TRBV5-1	TRBD2	TRBJ2-1	-	TGCGCCAGCAGCTTGGGACTAGCGGGAGGGCGTTACAATGAGCAGTTCTTC	CASSLGLAGGRYNEQFF